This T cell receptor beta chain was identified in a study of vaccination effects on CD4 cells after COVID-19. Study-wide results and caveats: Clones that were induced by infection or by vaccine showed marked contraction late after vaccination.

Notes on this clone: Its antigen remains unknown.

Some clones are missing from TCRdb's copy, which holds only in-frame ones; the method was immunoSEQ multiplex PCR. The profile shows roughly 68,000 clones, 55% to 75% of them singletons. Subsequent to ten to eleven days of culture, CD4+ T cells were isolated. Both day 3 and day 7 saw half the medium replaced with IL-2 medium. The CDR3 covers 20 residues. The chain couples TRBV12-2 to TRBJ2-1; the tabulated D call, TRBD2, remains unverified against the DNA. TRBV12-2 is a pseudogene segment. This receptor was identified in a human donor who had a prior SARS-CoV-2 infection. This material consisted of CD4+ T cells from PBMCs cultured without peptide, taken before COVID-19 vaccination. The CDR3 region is CASRLVVERDKLLSYNEQFF. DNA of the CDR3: TGTGCAAGTCGCTTAGTGGTGGAGCGGGATAAGCTGTTGTCCTACAATGAGCAGTTCTTC.